The rows below give T cell receptor beta chains drawn from one sample of a study of cytotoxic CD8 clonotypes in ibrutinib-treated CLL. Sequencing was performed with immunoSEQ multiplex PCR; in TCRdb, only in-frame clones are kept and a portion is missing. The table lists 76,000 or so clones, approximately 87% of them singletons. Material: PBMCs, obtained after 24 months of ibrutinib treatment. The receptors were gathered from a human donor with chronic lymphocytic leukemia. The CDR3 runs from the conserved cysteine through the conserved F or W. D genes are given only for firm matches. The size field is filled for only some rows; it gives once, few, many or a size class.

CDR3nt: TGCGCCAGCCGACCGGGAGGCACAAGTAACACTGAAGCTTTCTTT
CDR3aa: CASRPGGTSNTEAFF
d_gene: .
j_gene: TRBJ1-1
v_gene: TRBV5-1
abundance: few

CDR3nt: TGTGCCAGCAGTTTAGGCGGTCCCAGGGAGGGCGAGCAGTACTTC
CDR3aa: CASSLGGPREGEQYF
d_gene: TRBD2
j_gene: TRBJ2-7
v_gene: TRBV28
abundance: .

CDR3nt: TGTGCCAGCTCAGGACTAGCGGGGATCACAGATACGCAGTATTTT
CDR3aa: CASSGLAGITDTQYF
d_gene: TRBD2
j_gene: TRBJ2-3
v_gene: TRBV18
abundance: .

CDR3nt: TGTGCCAGCAGCGTAGGACTAGGGGAGGCCTACAATGAGCAGTTCTTC
CDR3aa: CASSVGLGEAYNEQFF
d_gene: .
j_gene: TRBJ2-1
v_gene: TRBV9
abundance: .

CDR3nt: TGTGCCAGCACCAACCCGACAGGGTTTTATGGCTACACCTTC
CDR3aa: CASTNPTGFYGYTF
d_gene: TRBD1
j_gene: TRBJ1-2
v_gene: TRBV28
abundance: .

CDR3nt: TGTGCCAGCAGTGTCCGGGACGCCGGAGGTGAAAAACTGTTTTTT
CDR3aa: CASSVRDAGGEKLFF
d_gene: .
j_gene: TRBJ1-4
v_gene: TRBV6-1
abundance: .

CDR3nt: TGTGCCAGCAGTCCAAACAGGGGTGAGACCCAGTACTTC
CDR3aa: CASSPNRGETQYF
d_gene: TRBD1
j_gene: TRBJ2-5
v_gene: TRBV7-3
abundance: once

CDR3nt: TGTGCCAGCAGTGCCCTGACAGGGGGGTATGGCTACACCTTC
CDR3aa: CASSALTGGYGYTF
d_gene: TRBD1
j_gene: TRBJ1-2
v_gene: TRBV6-4
abundance: .

CDR3nt: TGTGCCAGCAGCTTAGGAAGGGAGCTGTTTTTT
CDR3aa: CASSLGRELFF
d_gene: .
j_gene: TRBJ2-2
v_gene: TRBV7-3
abundance: .

CDR3nt: TGTGCCAGCACCTCGGGTGTCAGGCTTAATGAAAAACTGTTTTTT
CDR3aa: CASTSGVRLNEKLFF
d_gene: .
j_gene: TRBJ1-4
v_gene: TRBV28
abundance: .

CDR3nt: TGTGCCAGCAGTCCAAGCGGGAGGGCAGACACCGGGGAGCTGTTTTTT
CDR3aa: CASSPSGRADTGELFF
d_gene: TRBD2
j_gene: TRBJ2-2
v_gene: TRBV27
abundance: .

CDR3nt: TGTGCCAGCAGCTACGGACAGGGGGCTGGGCAGTACTTC
CDR3aa: CASSYGQGAGQYF
d_gene: TRBD1
j_gene: TRBJ2-7
v_gene: TRBV5-4
abundance: .

CDR3nt: TGTGCCAGCCACCAGGGCCGACTAGCGGGCACAGATACGCAGTATTTT
CDR3aa: CASHQGRLAGTDTQYF
d_gene: TRBD2
j_gene: TRBJ2-3
v_gene: TRBV18
abundance: .